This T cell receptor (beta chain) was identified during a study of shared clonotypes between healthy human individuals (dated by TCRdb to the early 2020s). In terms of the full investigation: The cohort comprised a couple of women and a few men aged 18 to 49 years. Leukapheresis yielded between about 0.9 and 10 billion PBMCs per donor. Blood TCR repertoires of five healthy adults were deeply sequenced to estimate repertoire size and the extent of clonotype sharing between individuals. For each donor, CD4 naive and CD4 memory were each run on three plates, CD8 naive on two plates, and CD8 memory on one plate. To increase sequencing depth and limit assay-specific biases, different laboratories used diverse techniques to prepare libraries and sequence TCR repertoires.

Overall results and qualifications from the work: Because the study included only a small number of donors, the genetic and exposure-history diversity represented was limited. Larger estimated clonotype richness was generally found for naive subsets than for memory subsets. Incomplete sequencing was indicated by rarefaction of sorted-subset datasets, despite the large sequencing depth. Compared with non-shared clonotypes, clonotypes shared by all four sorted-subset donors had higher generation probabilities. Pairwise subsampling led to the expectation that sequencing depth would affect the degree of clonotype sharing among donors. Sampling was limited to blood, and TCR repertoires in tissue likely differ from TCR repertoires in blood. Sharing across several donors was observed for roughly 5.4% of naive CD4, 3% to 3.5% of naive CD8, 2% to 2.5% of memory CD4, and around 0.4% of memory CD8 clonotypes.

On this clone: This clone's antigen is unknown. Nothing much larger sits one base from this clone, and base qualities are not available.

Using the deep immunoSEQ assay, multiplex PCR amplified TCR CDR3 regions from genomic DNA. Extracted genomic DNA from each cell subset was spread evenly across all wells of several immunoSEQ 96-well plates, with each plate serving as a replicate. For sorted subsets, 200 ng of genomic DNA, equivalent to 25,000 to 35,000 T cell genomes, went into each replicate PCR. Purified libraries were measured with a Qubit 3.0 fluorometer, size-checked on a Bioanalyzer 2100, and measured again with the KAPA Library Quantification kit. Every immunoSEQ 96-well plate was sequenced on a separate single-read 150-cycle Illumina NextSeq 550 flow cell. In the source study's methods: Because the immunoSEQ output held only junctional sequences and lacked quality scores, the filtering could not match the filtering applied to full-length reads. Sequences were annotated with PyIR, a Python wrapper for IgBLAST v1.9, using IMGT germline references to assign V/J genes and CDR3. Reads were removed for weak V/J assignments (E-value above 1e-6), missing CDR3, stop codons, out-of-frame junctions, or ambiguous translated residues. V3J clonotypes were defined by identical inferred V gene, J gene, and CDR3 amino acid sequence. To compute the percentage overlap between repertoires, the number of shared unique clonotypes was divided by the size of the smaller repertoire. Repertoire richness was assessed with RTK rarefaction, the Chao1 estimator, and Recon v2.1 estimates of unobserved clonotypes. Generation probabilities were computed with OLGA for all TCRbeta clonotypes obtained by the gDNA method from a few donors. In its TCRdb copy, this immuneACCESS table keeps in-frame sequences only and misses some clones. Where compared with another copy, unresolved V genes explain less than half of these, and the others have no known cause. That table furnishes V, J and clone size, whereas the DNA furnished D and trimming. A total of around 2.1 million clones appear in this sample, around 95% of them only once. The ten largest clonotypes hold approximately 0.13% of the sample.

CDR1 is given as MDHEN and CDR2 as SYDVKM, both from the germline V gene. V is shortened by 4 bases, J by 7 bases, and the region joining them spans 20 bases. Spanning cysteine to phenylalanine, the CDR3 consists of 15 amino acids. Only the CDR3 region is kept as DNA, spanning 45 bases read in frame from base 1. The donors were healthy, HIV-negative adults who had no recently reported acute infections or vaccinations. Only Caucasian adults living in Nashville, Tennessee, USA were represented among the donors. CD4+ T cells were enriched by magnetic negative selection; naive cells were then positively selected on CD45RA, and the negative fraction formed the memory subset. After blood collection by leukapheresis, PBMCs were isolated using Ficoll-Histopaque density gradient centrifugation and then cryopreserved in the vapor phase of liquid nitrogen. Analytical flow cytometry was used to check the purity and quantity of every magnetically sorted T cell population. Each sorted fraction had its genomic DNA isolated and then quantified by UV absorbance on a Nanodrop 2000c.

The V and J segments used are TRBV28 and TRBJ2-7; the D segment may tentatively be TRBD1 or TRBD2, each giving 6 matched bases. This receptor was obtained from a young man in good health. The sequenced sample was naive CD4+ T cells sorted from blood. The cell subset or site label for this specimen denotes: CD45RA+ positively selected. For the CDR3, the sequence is CASSSRGGPRYEQYF. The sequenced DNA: TGTGCCAGCAGTTCTCGTGGGGGGCCCAGGTATGAGCAGTACTTC.